This T cell receptor beta chain was identified in a study of T-cell memory formation after mild COVID-19. This CDR3 region has 16 residues. CDR1 and CDR2 (germline): DFQATT, SNEGSKA (reference sequence). The J segment lost 3 bases and the V segment lost 0 bases, leaving 6 bases of the junction unmatched. With constant-segment primers, 5'RACE yielded cDNA libraries of TCR alpha and TCR beta that carried sample barcodes and UMIs. Each CDR3 protein is one row after TCRdb ran MiXCR on the 5' RACE reads. The table has 90,000 to 120,000 distinct CDR3 sequences, around 15% seen once. Findings and limits, study-wide: The study found balanced CD4/CD8 in clones contracting day 15 to 85 and a CD4+ lean in later expanders.

This clonotype has a handful of counts. Antigen unknown. The receptor was isolated from a man between 18 and 35 years old who had mild COVID-19 (a few samples of this study predate the infection). Cell type and time point are not known. Sequencing used PBMCs or a T cell subset sorted from them (not recorded which). This chain uses TRBV20-1 with TRBJ2-1; 9 bases line up with TRBD2. The CDR3 region is CSARDGSGGIYNEQFF. CDR3 coding DNA: TGCAGTGCTAGAGATGGTAGCGGGGGCATCTACAATGAGCAGTTCTTC.